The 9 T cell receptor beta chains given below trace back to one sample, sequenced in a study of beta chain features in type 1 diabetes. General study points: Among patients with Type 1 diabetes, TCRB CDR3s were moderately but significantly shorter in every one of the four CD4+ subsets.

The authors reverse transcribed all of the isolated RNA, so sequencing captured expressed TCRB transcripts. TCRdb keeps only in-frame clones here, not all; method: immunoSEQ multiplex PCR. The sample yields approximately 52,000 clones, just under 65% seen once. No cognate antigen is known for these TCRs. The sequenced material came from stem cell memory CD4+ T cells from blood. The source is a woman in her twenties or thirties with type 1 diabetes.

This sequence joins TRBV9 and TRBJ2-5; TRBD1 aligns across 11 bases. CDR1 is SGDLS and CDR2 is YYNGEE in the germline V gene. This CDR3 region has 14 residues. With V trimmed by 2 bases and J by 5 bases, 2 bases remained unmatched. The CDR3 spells CASSVDRGLETQYF. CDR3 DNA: TGTGCCAGCAGCGTGGACAGGGGGCTCGAGACCCAGTACTTC.

The CDR3 DNA follows: TGCAGCGTTGGGCGACTAGCGACGAACACCGGGGAGCTGTTTTTT. Amino acid sequence: CSVGRLATNTGELFF. The chain has TRBV29-1 and TRBJ2-2; the match to TRBD2 covers 8 bases. The germline CDR1 and CDR2 sequences are SQVTM and ANQGSEA. Trimming cost V 4 bases and J 0 bases; bases outside gene matches: 4. The CDR3 has 15 residues.

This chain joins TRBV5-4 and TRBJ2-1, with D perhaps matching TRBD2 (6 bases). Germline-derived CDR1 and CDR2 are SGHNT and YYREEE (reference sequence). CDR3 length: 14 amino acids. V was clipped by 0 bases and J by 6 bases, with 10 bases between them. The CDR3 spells CASSLDLASNEQFF. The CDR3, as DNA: TGTGCCAGCAGCTTGGACCTAGCGTCCAATGAGCAGTTCTTC.

CDR3 nucleotide sequence: TGTGCCAGTAGTATGGGATGGGGGGGACTTCAGCCCCAGCATTTT. Its translation is CASSMGWGGLQPQHF. The chain employs TRBV19 and TRBJ1-5, with D tentatively TRBD1 (5 bases). Germline V lookup: CDR1 LNHDA, CDR2 SQIVND (reference sequence). V lost 3 bases to trimming and J lost 6 bases, with 15 bases between them. This CDR3 has 15 amino acids.

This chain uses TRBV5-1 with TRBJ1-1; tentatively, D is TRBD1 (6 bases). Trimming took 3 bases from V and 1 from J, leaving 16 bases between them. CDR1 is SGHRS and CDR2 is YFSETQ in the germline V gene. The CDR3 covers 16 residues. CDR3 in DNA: TGCGCCAGCAGCTCGTCTACAGGGTACGGGAACACTGAAGCTTTCTTT. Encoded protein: CASSSSTGYGNTEAFF.

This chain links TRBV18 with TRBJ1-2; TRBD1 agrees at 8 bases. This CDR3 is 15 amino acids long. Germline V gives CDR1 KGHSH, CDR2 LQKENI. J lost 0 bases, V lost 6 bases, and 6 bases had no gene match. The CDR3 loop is CASSPTGGSNYGYTF. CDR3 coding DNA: TGTGCCAGCTCCCCTACAGGGGGATCTAACTATGGCTACACCTTC.

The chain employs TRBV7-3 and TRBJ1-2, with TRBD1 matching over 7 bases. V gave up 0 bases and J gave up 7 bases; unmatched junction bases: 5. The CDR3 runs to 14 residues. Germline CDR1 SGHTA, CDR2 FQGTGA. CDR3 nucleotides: TGTGCCAGCAGCTTAACGGTACAGGGGAGTGGCTACACCTTC. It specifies CASSLTVQGSGYTF.

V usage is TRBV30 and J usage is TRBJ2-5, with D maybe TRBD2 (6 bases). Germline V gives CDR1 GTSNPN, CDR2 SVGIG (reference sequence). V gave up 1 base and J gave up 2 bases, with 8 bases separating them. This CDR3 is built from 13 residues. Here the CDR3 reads CAWSGGVQETQYF. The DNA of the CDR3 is TGTGCCTGGAGTGGGGGGGTTCAAGAGACCCAGTACTTC.

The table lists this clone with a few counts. CDR3 nucleotide sequence: TGCGCCAGCAGCTTGGTCCGAGATACAGATACGCAGTATTTT. Protein: CASSLVRDTDTQYF. The rearrangement links TRBV5-1 to TRBJ2-3, with unresolved D. This CDR3 spans 14 amino acids. Germline V gives CDR1 SGHRS, CDR2 YFSETQ. V was trimmed by 0 bases and J by 3 bases, leaving 8 bases between them.